The 16 T cell receptor beta chains listed next were all sequenced from one sample in a study of CD8 T cells in Susac syndrome. An amount of RNA that ranged from roughly 0.5 to 1 ug was reverse transcribed with random hexamers. TCRdb re-derived calls from the immunoSEQ multiplex PCR reads in MiXCR, one entry per CDR3 protein. Of more than 90,000 distinct CDR3 sequences in the sample, 90% to 95% are singletons; the top ten hold about 0.096%. The material sequenced was CD4+ T cells from PBMCs. All receptors come from a human donor with multiple sclerosis.

The genes are TRBV19 and TRBJ1-2, with a weak D call TRBD1 (5 bases). V shed 2 bases and J shed 8 bases, with 18 bases lying between them. Germline assignment: CDR1 LNHDA and CDR2 SQIVND (reference sequence). CDR3 size: 15 residues. The CDR3 loop reads CASSINPGGAQGYTF. Written as DNA, the CDR3 is TGTGCCAGTAGTATAAACCCGGGAGGGGCGCAAGGCTACACCTTC. Filled out from reference TRBV19 and TRBJ1-2, the complete variable domain reads DGGITQSPKYLFRKEGQNVTLSCEQNLNHDAMYWYRQDPGQGLRLIYYSQIVNDFQKGDIAEGYSVSREKKESFPLTVTSAQKNPTAFYLCASSINPGGAQGYTFGSGTRLTVV.

This chain connects TRBV3-1 to TRBJ1-3; perhaps TRBD1 as D (6 bases). There are 13 residues in the CDR3. Trimming shortened V by 4 bases and J by 9 bases, and 13 bases separated the two germline ends. Germline loops: CDR1 LGHDT, CDR2 YNNKEL (reference sequence). CDR3 in amino acids: CASSRDNRFTIYF. The CDR3 coding sequence is TGTGCCAGCAGCCGGGACAACCGTTTCACCATATATTTT. The complete variable domain, with remaining parts taken from reference TRBV3-1 and TRBJ1-3, reads DTAVSQTPKYLVTQMGNDKSIKCEQNLGHDTMYWYKQDSKKFLKIMFSYNNKELIINETVPNRFSPKSPDKAHLNLHINSLELGDSAVYFCASSRDNRFTIYFGEGSWLTVV.

This clonotype was counted once. V usage is TRBV30 and J usage is TRBJ1-5; a weak D match, TRBD1 (6 bases). The germline V and J ends were trimmed by 1 base and 0 bases, with 13 bases remaining between them. Germline CDR1 reads GTSNPN; CDR2 reads SVGIG (reference sequence). The CDR3 covers 16 residues. The CDR3 region is CAWSELQGLSNQPQHF. The CDR3 nucleotides read TGTGCCTGGAGTGAATTACAGGGACTTAGCAATCAGCCCCAGCATTTT.

The rearrangement uses TRBV7-8 and TRBJ2-7; 9 bases line up with TRBD1. The trim removed 8 bases at V and 7 bases at J, leaving 15 bases unmatched. Germline V gives CDR1 SGHVS, CDR2 FQNEAQ. This CDR3 has 15 residues. The CDR3 protein is CASARSRDRVWEQYF. In nucleotides, the CDR3 is TGTGCCAGCGCCCGGTCCCGGGACAGGGTGTGGGAGCAGTACTTC.

This clonotype occurred once. This chain joins TRBV6-4 and TRBJ2-6; TRBD2 is a possible D gene (5 bases). The CDR3 runs to 15 residues. From germline, CDR1 is MRHNA and CDR2 SNTAGT. Trimming took 4 bases from V and 4 from J, leaving 11 bases between them. Here the CDR3 reads CASSAEVGGANVLTF. The DNA of the CDR3 is TGTGCCAGCAGTGCGGAGGTTGGGGGGGCCAACGTCCTGACTTTC.

V usage is TRBV14 and J usage is TRBJ2-7; unclear D gene. The germline V gene has CDR1 SGHDN and CDR2 FVKESK. This CDR3 comprises 11 residues. V dropped 1 base and J dropped 3 bases, with 1 base sitting between them. The CDR3 sequence: CASSQVYEQYF. The CDR3 DNA reads TGTGCCAGCAGCCAAGTCTACGAGCAGTACTTC. Full variable domain (rest looked up from reference TRBV14 and TRBJ2-7): EAGVTQFPSHSVIEKGQTVTLRCDPISGHDNLYWYRRVMGKEIKFLLHFVKESKQDESGMPNNRFLAERTGGTYSTLKVQPAELEDSGVYFCASSQVYEQYFGPGTRLTVT.

The V and J genes are TRBV20-1 and TRBJ2-3; no definite D call. This CDR3 comprises 16 residues. Germline V gene sequence: CDR1 DFQATT, CDR2 SNEGSKA (reference sequence). Trimming left V 4 bases short and J 2 bases short, with 19 bases between. This chain's CDR3 is CSAIHRLLGFTDTQYF. The CDR3 DNA is TGCAGTGCTATTCACCGACTCTTAGGATTCACAGATACGCAGTATTTT.

This sequence joins TRBV12-3 or TRBV12-4 and TRBJ1-5; D possibly corresponds to TRBD1 (6 bases). CDR3 length: 15 residues. Trimming removed 5 bases at V and 5 bases at J, with 16 bases between. The CDR3 DNA reads as TGTGCCAGCAGTGAGACAGGACAGACTCATCAGCCCCAGCATTTT. Translated, it gives CASSETGQTHQPQHF.

The chain employs TRBV12-3 or TRBV12-4 and TRBJ1-6, with a possible D match to TRBD1 (6 bases). The V end lost 5 bases, the J end lost 6 bases, and 11 bases lay between the germline ends. This CDR3 spans 14 amino acids. The CDR3 bases are TGTGCCAGCAGTAACAACAGGGCTAATTCACCCCTCCACTTT. Its translation: CASSNNRANSPLHF.

The genes are TRBV9 and TRBJ2-2; the match to TRBD2 covers 8 bases. In germline, CDR1 is SGDLS, CDR2 YYNGEE. The ends lost 6 bases at V and 3 bases at J; junction bases unmatched: 7. The CDR3 loop spans 15 amino acids. The chain's CDR3 is CASNWAGGDTGELFF. In DNA form, the CDR3 reads TGTGCCAGCAACTGGGCGGGGGGTGACACCGGGGAGCTGTTTTTT.

The rearrangement uses TRBV20-1 and TRBJ2-1; 8 bases map to TRBD2. This CDR3 spans 14 amino acids. Germline V gives CDR1 DFQATT, CDR2 SNEGSKA (reference sequence). J gave up 5 bases and V 0 bases, and 3 bases lay outside the gene matches. CDR3 residues: CSARDSGVDNEQFF. DNA of the CDR3: TGCAGTGCTAGAGATAGCGGGGTGGACAATGAGCAGTTCTTC.

The chain recombines TRBV29-1 with TRBJ1-1, with a weak D call TRBD1 (5 bases). V lost 6 bases to trimming and J lost 0 bases, with 11 bases between them. Germline assignment: CDR1 SQVTM and CDR2 ANQGSEA. The CDR3 length is 13 residues. The CDR3 nucleotides read TGCAGCGTGGCACAGGTCATGAACACTGAAGCTTTCTTT. Translating gives CSVAQVMNTEAFF.

V is TRBV6-6 and J is TRBJ2-2; possible D gene TRBD2, 6 bases. The CDR3 extends over 16 amino acids. Germline V gene sequence: CDR1 MNHNY, CDR2 SVGAGI (reference sequence). The ends were cut back, 4 bases at V and 2 bases at J, with 14 bases in the middle. The CDR3 nucleotides read TGTGCCAGCAGTTCCAGGACCGGGGGTAACACCGGGGAGCTGTTTTTT. As protein: CASSSRTGGNTGELFF.

This clonotype occurred a few times. The V and J genes are TRBV5-6 and TRBJ1-2; TRBD1 might be the D (5 bases). V gave up 4 bases and J gave up 0 bases, with 7 bases separating them. The V gene's germline CDR1 is SGHDT and CDR2 YYEEEE. This CDR3 contains 13 residues. CDR3 DNA sequence: TGTGCCAGCAGCCCGACAGCTAACTATGGCTACACCTTC. This translates into CASSPTANYGYTF.

V gene TRBV5-1 combines with J gene TRBJ2-7; 7 bases are shared with TRBD1. Germline CDR1 SGHRS, CDR2 YFSETQ. With V trimmed by 5 bases and J by 4 bases, 15 bases remained unmatched. This CDR3 spans 16 amino acids. The CDR3 DNA follows: TGCGCCAGCAGTGGACAGGCTTCCCTCGCAACGTACGAGCAGTACTTC. This gives the protein CASSGQASLATYEQYF.

The chain combines TRBV6-7 with TRBJ2-7; no firm D call. TRBV6-7 is flagged as an ORF with uncertain function. Trimming removed 0 bases at V and 0 bases at J, with 12 bases between. This CDR3 is built from 16 residues. CDR3 region: CASSYSRSSSSYEQYF. DNA for the CDR3: TGTGCCAGCAGTTACTCGCGGAGCTCGAGCTCCTACGAGCAGTACTTC.